This T cell receptor beta chain was captured in a study of blood T cell repertoires in COVID-19. About the research overall: The United States, Italy and Spain supplied acute and convalescent COVID-19 samples. T cells, B-cell-depleted T cells, or PBMCs supplied cDNA or gDNA.

The table came from immunoSEQ multiplex PCR; TCRdb's copy has only in-frame clones and leaves some out. The sample lists about 440,000 clones, 70% to 90% occurring once. There are 15 residues in the CDR3. The V end was cut by 1 base, the J end by 4 bases, with 11 bases between. Germline CDR1 MGHDK, CDR2 SYGVNS. Participants, about 18 to 90 years old, spanned approximately 26 US areas. Assignment of participants to cohorts was predicated upon participant-reported clinical history. Input material: PBMCs or T cells enriched from blood (not recorded which). The V call is TRBV25-1, the J call TRBJ1-5; D may be TRBD1 (6 bases). The sequence was collected from a woman between 18 and 29 years old with acute COVID-19. For the CDR3, the DNA is TGTGCCAGCAGTGAATCGCTTCAGGGGAATCAGCCCCAGCATTTT. The encoded protein is CASSESLQGNQPQHF. The whole variable domain, remainder taken from reference TRBV25-1 and TRBJ1-5, is EADIYQTPRYLVIGTGKKITLECSQTMGHDKMYWYQQDPGMELHLIHYSYGVNSTEKGDLSSESTVSRIRTEHFPLTLESARPSHTSQYLCASSESLQGNQPQHFGDGTRLSIL.